Below, one TCR beta chain is given with its context. Its antigen remains undetermined. Base quality data are lacking; no much larger clone is found one base away. All donors were healthy Caucasians. The twin cohort comprised three pairs of female monozygotic twins, all aged roughly 18 to 30 years. Peripheral blood mononuclear cells were used as the source from which RNA for TCR libraries was isolated. This sample was included in a study of identical twins (dated by TCRdb to about 2016). As for the study more broadly: The study deep-sequenced TCR alpha and beta repertoires from monozygotic twins, unrelated adults of various ages and cord blood to test whether fetal clonotypes persist. Replicate twin experiments were performed at different times using different library preparation protocols to rule out contamination.

The protocol used for the library was 5' RACE. The sequencer listed for this sample is Illumina HiSeq 2000. Template switching introduced a universal primer binding site; the final cDNA contained a unique molecular identifier, enabling accurate counting of TCR cDNA molecules. Specific primers in the conserved constant-segment region were used to synthesize first-strand cDNA for TCR alpha and beta chains. To control for contamination, each cDNA library was double barcoded with a SMART-Mk sample barcode plus Illumina barcodes. TruSeq adapter sequences, together with Illumina sample barcodes, were added in two successive PCR steps. TCR alpha and beta cDNA libraries were sequenced on the Illumina HiSeq platform with custom primers. On the authors' methods: MiGEC was used to process raw reads and extract unique molecular identifiers, and MiXCR was used to find CDR3 positions. For each individual, recombination models were inferred using an EM algorithm with the repgenHMM and IGoR tools. The tcR package in R was used for shared clonotype analysis, with sharing normalized by the product of cloneset sizes. To study raw recombination free of thymic and clonal selection effects, out-of-frame nonproductive sequences were analyzed. TCRdb applied fastp at Q25 and MiXCR to the public reads, then kept only in-frame beta chains. Under each unique CDR3 protein, matching rows form one entry showing the most common genes and DNA. Here the V and J calls rest on TCRdb's processing, not on the authors' analysis. For this sample the table gives nearly 650,000 distinct CDR3 sequences, of which about 7.6% were detected only once. About 1.5% of the sample goes to the ten largest clones.

Broad study findings and their caveats: Compared with coincidental sharing between unrelated individuals, an excess of low generation-probability sequences was observed among out-of-frame TCR alpha sequences shared between twins. Abundant cord blood beta clonotypes had fewer insertions, young adult naive repertoires showed a similar but weaker trend, and memory repertoires showed no such trend. Zero-insertion analyses could be partly confounded by invariant T cells such as MAIT and iNKT, although diverse VJ usage argued against such confounding for most clonotypes. Recombination models systematically underestimated out-of-frame TCR alpha sharing in monozygotic twins but agreed with sharing between unrelated individuals. A weaker excess of twin sharing was found in beta out-of-frame sequences because the signal-to-noise ratio was lowered by fewer shared sequences. Because the same donors could not be followed over many years, the conclusions depended on cross-sectional statistical analysis.

In addition, the sample was reused for a study of yellow fever vaccine responses in identical twins. That second publication adds: According to the authors, in identical twins the way T cells responded to vaccination appeared partly convergent and partly personalized. In identical twins, the study followed T cell clones that responded to the vaccine with precision.

The source material was PBMCs. The source is a young woman in good health.

The DNA sequence is given as TGTGCCAGCAGCGCCTCAAAAAACATTCAGTACTTC. Its translation is CASSASKNIQYF. The chain joins TRBV7-8 to TRBJ2-4; the D gene cannot be resolved reliably. From its cysteine to its phenylalanine, the CDR3 spans 12 amino acids. The read is trimmed to its CDR3 DNA, 36 bases read in frame from base 1. V sheds 5 bases and J sheds 4 bases, leaving 6 bases between their ends. The germline V gene yields SGHVS for CDR1 and FQNEAQ for CDR2.